This is a list of T cell receptor beta chains from one sample in a study of cytomegalovirus exposure and HLA in healthy donors. Clones were sequenced by immunoSEQ multiplex PCR, and TCRdb holds only the in-frame ones, with some missing. This sample has about 130,000 clones, with 81% found just once. The specimen was PBMCs. These receptors all come from a man younger than 35 in good health and CMV-seropositive. Each CDR3 is given with its conserved first and last residue. The D gene is left open where the match is weak. Clone size is given for some rows only: seen once, a few or many times, or a class if the clone is expanded.

CDR3 | DNA | J | D | V | size
CAWSWRARGNEQFF | TGTGCCTGGAGTTGGCGGGCCCGGGGAAATGAGCAGTTCTTC | TRBJ2-1 | - | TRBV30 | -
CASSEDRGLYEQYF | TGTGCCAGCAGCGAGGACAGGGGTCTCTACGAGCAGTACTTC | TRBJ2-7 | TRBD1 | TRBV27 | -
CASSLDHGLSTEAFF | TGTGCCAGCAGCTTAGATCACGGTCTAAGCACTGAAGCTTTCTTT | TRBJ1-1 | - | TRBV7-2 | -
CASRPGQGAWGYF | TGTGCCAGCCGCCCGGGACAGGGGGCTTGGGGGTACTTC | TRBJ2-7 | TRBD1 | TRBV2 | -
CASSSDRFSRELFF | TGCGCCAGCAGCTCCGACAGATTTTCCAGGGAGCTGTTTTTT | TRBJ2-2 | - | TRBV5-1 | -
CASSTPPHTEQYF | TGTGCCAGTAGTACTCCTCCTCATACCGAGCAGTACTTC | TRBJ2-7 | - | TRBV19 | -
CASRSRGSSTDTQYF | TGTGCCAGCAGGTCCCGCGGCTCTAGCACAGATACGCAGTATTTT | TRBJ2-3 | - | TRBV2 | -
CASSLGLAGVLDTQYF | TGTGCCAGCAGCTTAGGGCTAGCGGGAGTTTTAGATACGCAGTATTTT | TRBJ2-3 | TRBD2 | TRBV11-2 | -
CASRYRGVQATEAFF | TGTGCCAGCAGATACCGGGGGGTACAGGCCACTGAAGCTTTCTTT | TRBJ1-1 | - | TRBV6-5 | -
CSSSLVSQGAFF | TGTTCCAGCAGCTTAGTTTCTCAGGGTGCTTTCTTT | TRBJ1-1 | - | TRBV7-9 | once